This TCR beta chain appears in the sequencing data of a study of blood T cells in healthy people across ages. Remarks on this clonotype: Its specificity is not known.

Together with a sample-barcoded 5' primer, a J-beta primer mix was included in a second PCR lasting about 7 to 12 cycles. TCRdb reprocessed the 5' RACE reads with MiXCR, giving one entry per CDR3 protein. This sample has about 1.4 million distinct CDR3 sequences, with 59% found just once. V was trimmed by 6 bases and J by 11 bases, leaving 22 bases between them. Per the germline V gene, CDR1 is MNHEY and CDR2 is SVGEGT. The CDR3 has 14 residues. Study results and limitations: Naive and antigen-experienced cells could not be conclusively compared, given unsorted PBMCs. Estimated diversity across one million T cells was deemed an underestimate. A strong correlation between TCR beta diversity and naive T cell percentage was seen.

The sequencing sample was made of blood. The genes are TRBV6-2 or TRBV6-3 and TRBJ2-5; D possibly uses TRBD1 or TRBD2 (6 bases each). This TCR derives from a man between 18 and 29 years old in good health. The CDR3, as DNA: TGTGCCAGCAGCCAGCGGCAGTCTAGGGGGGAGCAGTACTTC. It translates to CASSQRQSRGEQYF.